This TCR beta chain was identified during a study of T cells expressing NK-cell markers. In germline, CDR1 is SGHTA, CDR2 FQGNSA. The CDR3 has 15 amino acids. TCRdb re-analyzed the 5' RACE reads; it lists each CDR3 protein once, without DNA. The sample data list some 450,000 distinct CDR3 sequences. The chain uses TRBV7-2 and TRBJ2-5; the TCRdb call, TRBD1, lacks DNA for checking. This TCR was sampled from a woman aged 18 to 75 in good health. Sequenced input: blood T cells: a sorted CD56 or NKG2C T cell subset, CD4+ or CD8+ T cells, or bulk PBMC T cells (not recorded which). The CDR3 reads CASSLQVGGQETQYF.